This TCR beta chain was profiled in a study of shared clonotypes between healthy human individuals. Using immunoSEQ multiplex PCR, the repertoire was profiled, and TCRdb retains in-frame clones only, with some absent. The profile shows over a million clones, 75% to 80% of them singletons. This CDR3 has 14 amino acids. Germline lookup yields CDR1 LNHNV and CDR2 YYDKDF (reference sequence). The germline V and J ends were trimmed by 0 bases and 4 bases, with 6 bases remaining between them. Findings and caveats of the study: For naive CD4 cells, approximately 5% of clonotypes were shared across a handful of donors.

A note on this clone: Its antigen is as yet unknown.

Sequenced input: memory CD4+ T cells from PBMCs. The subset denotes: CD45RA-negative fraction. The genes are TRBV15 and TRBJ1-4, with unresolved D. The sequence came from a man aged 18-30 years in good health. Some clones in this sample may be carry-over from other donors' samples. The CDR3: CATSRDVYNEKLFF. CDR3 DNA sequence: TGTGCCACCAGCAGAGATGTATATAATGAAAAACTGTTTTTT.